This T cell receptor beta chain comes out of a study of beta chain features in type 1 diabetes. Findings and caveats of the study: Because the template was cDNA, high-expressing cells might be over-represented. A possible short-template PCR bias applies equally to patients and controls. In every one of the four CD4+ subsets, TCRB CDR3s were moderately but significantly shorter in Type 1 diabetes patients.

Details on this clone: The antigen remains undetermined.

Germline loops: CDR1 SEHNR, CDR2 FQNEAQ (reference sequence). The germline V and J ends were trimmed by 5 bases and 11 bases, with 17 bases remaining between them. This CDR3 has 13 residues. TCRB transcripts that were expressed got sequenced, as all of the isolated RNA had been reverse transcribed. Clones were sequenced by immunoSEQ multiplex PCR, and TCRdb holds only the in-frame ones, with some missing. The sample consists of some 350,000 clones, approximately 12% of them appearing once. Sequenced material: naive CD4+ T cells from blood. The rearrangement uses TRBV7-9 and TRBJ2-3; D call uncertain. The TCR originated in a woman aged 18-29 years with type 1 diabetes. The CDR3 region is CASSHPKARGQYF. The CDR3 DNA sequence: TGTGCCAGCAGCCATCCTAAGGCCCGAGGGCAGTATTTT.